The rows below give T cell receptor beta chains drawn from one sample of a study of blood T cells in healthy people across ages. Via MiXCR, TCRdb re-called the 5' RACE reads, giving one row per CDR3 protein. This table has over 600,000 distinct CDR3 sequences, over 20% appearing once. Specimen: blood. These receptors came from a man between 65 and 79 years old in good health. Each CDR3 is given with its conserved first and last residue.

j_call: TRBJ2-3; v_call: TRBV13; cdr3_aa: CAGSLVHRGEDTQYF
j_call: TRBJ1-5; v_call: TRBV12-3/TRBV12-4; cdr3_aa: CASSLDRGSNQPQHF
j_call: TRBJ1-2; v_call: TRBV6-2/TRBV6-3; cdr3_aa: CASSYSVNGYTF
j_call: TRBJ2-3; v_call: TRBV2; cdr3_aa: CASTQSETQTDTQYF
j_call: TRBJ2-3; v_call: TRBV6-1; cdr3_aa: CASSLGTGSTDTQYF
j_call: TRBJ1-4; v_call: TRBV20-1; cdr3_aa: CSASQPGPHEKLFF
j_call: TRBJ2-1; v_call: TRBV20-1; cdr3_aa: CSARGTLNEQLF
j_call: TRBJ2-1; v_call: TRBV3-1; cdr3_aa: CASSQTNEQFF
j_call: TRBJ2-7; v_call: TRBV28; cdr3_aa: CASSPPGLAGSSYEQYF
j_call: NA; v_call: TRBV25-1; cdr3_aa: CASSPYSTSGIYHEQYF
j_call: TRBJ2-7; v_call: TRBV7-3; cdr3_aa: CASSRRGYDEQYF
j_call: TRBJ2-7; v_call: TRBV2; cdr3_aa: CASRKGGSYEQYF
j_call: TRBJ2-7; v_call: TRBV12-3/TRBV12-4; cdr3_aa: CASSFRRSGNYEQYF
j_call: TRBJ2-2; v_call: TRBV29-1; cdr3_aa: CSVAHPGQSNTGELFF
j_call: TRBJ2-5; v_call: TRBV27; cdr3_aa: CASSHPGTSGSSETQYF
j_call: NA; v_call: TRBV6-2/TRBV6-3; cdr3_aa: CASRPGGQRYEQYF
j_call: TRBJ2-1; v_call: TRBV18; cdr3_aa: CASSLAGDIYNEQFF
j_call: TRBJ2-7; v_call: TRBV27; cdr3_aa: CASSPAGASSYEQYF
j_call: TRBJ2-4; v_call: TRBV14; cdr3_aa: CASSLGGGQQFVQYF
j_call: TRBJ1-1; v_call: TRBV6-2/TRBV6-3; cdr3_aa: CASSSHSTEAFF
j_call: TRBJ2-7; v_call: TRBV18; cdr3_aa: CASSPPGQSPYEQYF
j_call: TRBJ2-3; v_call: TRBV10-3; cdr3_aa: CAISESPLALADTQYF
j_call: TRBJ2-3; v_call: TRBV7-9; cdr3_aa: CASSLDRDYTDTQYF
j_call: NA; v_call: TRBV11-2; cdr3_aa: CASSLEGVGPLQFF
j_call: TRBJ2-1; v_call: TRBV18; cdr3_aa: CASSRDRTNEQFF
j_call: TRBJ2-1; v_call: TRBV10-3; cdr3_aa: CAIGAGDNEQFF
j_call: TRBJ2-5; v_call: TRBV5-1; cdr3_aa: CASSLGQAQETQYF
j_call: TRBJ1-1; v_call: TRBV4-3; cdr3_aa: CASSQDLGQNTEAFF
j_call: TRBJ2-2; v_call: TRBV7-9; cdr3_aa: CASSLGGTSGPAGELFF
j_call: TRBJ1-1; v_call: TRBV6-6; cdr3_aa: CASSYSEQGAEAFF
j_call: TRBJ1-3; v_call: TRBV7-2; cdr3_aa: CASSQSGQSGNTIYF
j_call: TRBJ2-5; v_call: TRBV3-1; cdr3_aa: CASSRGGVNKETQYF
j_call: TRBJ1-2; v_call: TRBV6-4; cdr3_aa: CASSDATGRGYTF
j_call: TRBJ2-1; v_call: TRBV20-1; cdr3_aa: CSVGQGADNEQFF
j_call: TRBJ2-4; v_call: TRBV20-1; cdr3_aa: CSARYRDGDIQYF
j_call: TRBJ1-2; v_call: TRBV9; cdr3_aa: CASSVDPGGLGYGYTF
j_call: TRBJ2-3; v_call: TRBV5-1; cdr3_aa: CASSLWGGRADTQYF
j_call: TRBJ2-1; v_call: TRBV10-3; cdr3_aa: CAISELVYEQFF
j_call: TRBJ2-7; v_call: TRBV11-2; cdr3_aa: CASSWQVPVSEQYF
j_call: TRBJ2-7; v_call: TRBV4-1; cdr3_aa: CASSPGTGIVYEQYF
j_call: TRBJ2-5; v_call: TRBV11-2; cdr3_aa: CASSPGLAGLNQETQYF
j_call: TRBJ2-7; v_call: TRBV7-6; cdr3_aa: CASSRDGGSSYEQYF
j_call: TRBJ2-3; v_call: TRBV11-2; cdr3_aa: CASSLFGQGSADTQYF
j_call: TRBJ2-1; v_call: TRBV12-3/TRBV12-4; cdr3_aa: CASSFLDRGLSYNEQFF
j_call: TRBJ1-4; v_call: TRBV19; cdr3_aa: CASAAGGPTNEKLFF
j_call: TRBJ2-3; v_call: TRBV6-1; cdr3_aa: CASSGRLAVMTDTQYF